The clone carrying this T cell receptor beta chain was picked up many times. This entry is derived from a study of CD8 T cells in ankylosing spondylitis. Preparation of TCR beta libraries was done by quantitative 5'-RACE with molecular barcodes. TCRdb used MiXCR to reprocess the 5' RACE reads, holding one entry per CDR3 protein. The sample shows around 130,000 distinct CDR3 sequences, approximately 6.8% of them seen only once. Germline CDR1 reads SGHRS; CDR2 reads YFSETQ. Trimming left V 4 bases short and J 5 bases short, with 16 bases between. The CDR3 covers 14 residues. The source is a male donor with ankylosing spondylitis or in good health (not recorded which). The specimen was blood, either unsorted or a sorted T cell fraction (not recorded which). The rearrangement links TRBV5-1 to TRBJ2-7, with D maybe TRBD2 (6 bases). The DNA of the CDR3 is TGCGCCAGCAGCCCCGTCGGGAGTTCCGACGAGCAGTACTTC. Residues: CASSPVGSSDEQYF.